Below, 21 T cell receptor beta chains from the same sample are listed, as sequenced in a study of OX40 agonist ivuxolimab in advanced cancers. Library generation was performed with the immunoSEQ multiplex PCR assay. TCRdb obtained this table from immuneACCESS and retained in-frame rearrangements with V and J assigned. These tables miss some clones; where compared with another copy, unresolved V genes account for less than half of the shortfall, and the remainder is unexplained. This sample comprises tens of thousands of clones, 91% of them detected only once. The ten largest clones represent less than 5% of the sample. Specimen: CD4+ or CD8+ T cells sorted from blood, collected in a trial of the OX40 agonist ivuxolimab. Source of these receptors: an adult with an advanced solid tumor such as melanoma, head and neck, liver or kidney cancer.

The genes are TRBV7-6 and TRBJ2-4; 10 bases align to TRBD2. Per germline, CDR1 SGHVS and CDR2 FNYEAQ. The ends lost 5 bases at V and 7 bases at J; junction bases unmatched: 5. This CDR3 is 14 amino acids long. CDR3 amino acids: CASSQREGLNIQYF. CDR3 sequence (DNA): TGTGCCAGCAGCCAGCGGGAGGGCCTTAACATTCAGTACTTC.

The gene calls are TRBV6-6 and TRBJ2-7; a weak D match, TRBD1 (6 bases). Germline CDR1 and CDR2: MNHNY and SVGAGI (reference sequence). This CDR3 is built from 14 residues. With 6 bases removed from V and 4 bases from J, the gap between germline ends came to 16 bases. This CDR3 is CASSHRDKSYEQYF. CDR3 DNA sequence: TGTGCCAGCAGCCACCGGGACAAATCTTACGAGCAGTACTTC.

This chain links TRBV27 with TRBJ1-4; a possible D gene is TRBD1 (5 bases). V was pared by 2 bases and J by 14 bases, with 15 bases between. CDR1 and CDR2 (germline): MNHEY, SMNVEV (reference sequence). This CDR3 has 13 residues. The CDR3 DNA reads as TGTGCCAGCAGTTTAGGGACGGCCCTAGAGCTGTTTTTT. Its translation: CASSLGTALELFF.

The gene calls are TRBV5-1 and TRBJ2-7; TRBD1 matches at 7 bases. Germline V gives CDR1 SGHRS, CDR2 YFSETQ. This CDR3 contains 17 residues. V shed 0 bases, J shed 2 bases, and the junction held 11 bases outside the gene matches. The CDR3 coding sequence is TGCGCCAGCAGCTTGGGTCCCTTCGCAGGGGGAACCTACGAGCAGTACTTC. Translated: CASSLGPFAGGTYEQYF. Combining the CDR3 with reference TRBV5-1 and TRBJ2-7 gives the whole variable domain KAGVTQTPRYLIKTRGQQVTLSCSPISGHRSVSWYQQTPGQGLQFLFEYFSETQRNKGNFPGRFSGRQFSNSRSEMNVSTLELGDSALYLCASSLGPFAGGTYEQYFGPGTRLTVT.

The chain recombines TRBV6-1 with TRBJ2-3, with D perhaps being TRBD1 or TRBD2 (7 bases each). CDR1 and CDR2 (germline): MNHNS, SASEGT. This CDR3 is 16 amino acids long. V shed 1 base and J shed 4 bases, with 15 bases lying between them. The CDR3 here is CASSEVKTGRADTQYF. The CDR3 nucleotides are TGTGCCAGCAGTGAAGTTAAGACAGGGAGGGCAGATACGCAGTATTTT.

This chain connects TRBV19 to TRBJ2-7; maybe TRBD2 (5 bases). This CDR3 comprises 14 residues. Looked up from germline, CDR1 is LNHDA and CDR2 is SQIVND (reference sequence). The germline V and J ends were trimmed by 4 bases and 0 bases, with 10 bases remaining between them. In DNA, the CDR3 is TGTGCCAGTAGTACAGCGGCCAGCTCCTACGAGCAGTACTTC. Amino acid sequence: CASSTAASSYEQYF.

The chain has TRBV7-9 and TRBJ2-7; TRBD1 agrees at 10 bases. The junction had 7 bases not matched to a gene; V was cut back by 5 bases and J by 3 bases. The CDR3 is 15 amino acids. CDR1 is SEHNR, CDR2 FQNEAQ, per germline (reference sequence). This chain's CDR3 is CASSTRDRGLYEQYF. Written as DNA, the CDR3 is TGTGCCAGCAGCACCCGGGACAGGGGCCTCTACGAGCAGTACTTC.

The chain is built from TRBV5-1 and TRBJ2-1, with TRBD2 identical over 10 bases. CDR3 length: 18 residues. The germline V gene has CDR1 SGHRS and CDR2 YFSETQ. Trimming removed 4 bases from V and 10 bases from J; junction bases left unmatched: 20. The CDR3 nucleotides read TGCGCCAGCAGCGCGACAGCCCCATATGTAGCGGGAGGTAGGGAGCAGTTCTTC. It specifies CASSATAPYVAGGREQFF.

The CDR3 DNA reads as TGTGCCAGTAGTATAGGGACTGCCTACAATGAGCAGTTCTTC. Its protein is CASSIGTAYNEQFF. This chain joins TRBV19 and TRBJ2-1; TRBD2 is a possible D gene (5 bases). This CDR3 spans 14 amino acids. Germline assignment: CDR1 LNHDA and CDR2 SQIVND (reference sequence). The ends were cut back, 1 base at V and 2 bases at J, with 6 bases in the middle.

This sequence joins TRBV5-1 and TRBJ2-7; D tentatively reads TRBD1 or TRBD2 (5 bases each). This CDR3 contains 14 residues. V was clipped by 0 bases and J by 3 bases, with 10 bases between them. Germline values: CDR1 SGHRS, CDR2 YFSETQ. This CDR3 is CASSLEMGDYEQYF. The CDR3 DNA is TGCGCCAGCAGCTTGGAGATGGGGGACTACGAGCAGTACTTC.

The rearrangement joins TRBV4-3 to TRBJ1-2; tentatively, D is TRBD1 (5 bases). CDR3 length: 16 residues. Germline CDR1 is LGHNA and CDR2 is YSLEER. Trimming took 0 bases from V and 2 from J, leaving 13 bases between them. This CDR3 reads CASSQDGGGDNYGYTF. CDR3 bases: TGCGCCAGCAGCCAAGATGGTGGAGGGGACAACTATGGCTACACCTTC.

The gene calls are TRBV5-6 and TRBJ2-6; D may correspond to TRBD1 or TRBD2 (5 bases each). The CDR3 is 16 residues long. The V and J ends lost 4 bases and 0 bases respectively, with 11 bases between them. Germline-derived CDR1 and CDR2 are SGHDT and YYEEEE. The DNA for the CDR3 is TGTGCCAGCAGCAGGGGACGGTCCTCTGGGGCCAACGTCCTGACTTTC. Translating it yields CASSRGRSSGANVLTF.

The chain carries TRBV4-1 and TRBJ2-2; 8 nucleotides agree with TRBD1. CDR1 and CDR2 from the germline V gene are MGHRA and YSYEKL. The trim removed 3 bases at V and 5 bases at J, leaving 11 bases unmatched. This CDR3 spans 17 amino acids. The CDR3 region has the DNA TGCGCCAGCAGCCATATCCTCGACAGGGGCGGAACCGGGGAGCTGTTTTTT. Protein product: CASSHILDRGGTGELFF.

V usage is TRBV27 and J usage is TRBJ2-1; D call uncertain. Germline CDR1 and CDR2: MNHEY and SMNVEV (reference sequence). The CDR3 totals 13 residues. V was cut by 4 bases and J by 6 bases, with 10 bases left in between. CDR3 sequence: CASSYDDVNEQFF. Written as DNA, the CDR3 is TGTGCCAGCAGTTACGACGACGTCAATGAGCAGTTCTTC.

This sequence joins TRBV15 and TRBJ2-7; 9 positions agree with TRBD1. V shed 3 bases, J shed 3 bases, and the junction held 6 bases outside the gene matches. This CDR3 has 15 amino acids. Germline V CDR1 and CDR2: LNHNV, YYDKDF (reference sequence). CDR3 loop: CATSSLGQGYYEQYF. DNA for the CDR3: TGTGCCACCAGCAGTTTGGGACAGGGTTACTACGAGCAGTACTTC.

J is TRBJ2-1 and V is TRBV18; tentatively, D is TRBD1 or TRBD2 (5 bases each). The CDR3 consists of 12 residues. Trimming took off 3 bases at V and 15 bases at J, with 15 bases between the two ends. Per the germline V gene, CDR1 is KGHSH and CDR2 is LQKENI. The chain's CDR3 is CASSPGEPGGFF. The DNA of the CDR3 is TGTGCCAGCTCACCGGGGGAACCCGGCGGGTTCTTC.

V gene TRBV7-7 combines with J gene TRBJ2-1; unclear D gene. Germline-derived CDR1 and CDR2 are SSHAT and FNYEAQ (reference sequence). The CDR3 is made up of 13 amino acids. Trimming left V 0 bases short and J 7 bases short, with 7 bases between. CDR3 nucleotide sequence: TGTGCCAGCAGCTTAGCGCTGGAGAATGAGCAGTTCTTC. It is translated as CASSLALENEQFF.

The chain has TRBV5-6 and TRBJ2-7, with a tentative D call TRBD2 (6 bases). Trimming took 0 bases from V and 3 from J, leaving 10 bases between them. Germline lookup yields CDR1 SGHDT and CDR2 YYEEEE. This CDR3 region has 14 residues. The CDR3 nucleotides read TGTGCCAGCAGCTTGGGGAGGGGCAGCTACGAGCAGTACTTC. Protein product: CASSLGRGSYEQYF.

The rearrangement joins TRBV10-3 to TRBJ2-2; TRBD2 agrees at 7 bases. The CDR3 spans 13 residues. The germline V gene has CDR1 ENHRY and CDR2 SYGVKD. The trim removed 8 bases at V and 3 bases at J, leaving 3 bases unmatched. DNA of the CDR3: TGTGCCATCCGGGACTACGACACCGGGGAGCTGTTTTTT. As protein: CAIRDYDTGELFF.

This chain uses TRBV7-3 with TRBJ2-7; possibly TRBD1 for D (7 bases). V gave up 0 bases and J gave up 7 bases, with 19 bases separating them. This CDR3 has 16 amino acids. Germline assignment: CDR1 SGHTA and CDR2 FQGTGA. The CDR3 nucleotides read TGTGCCAGCAGCTTAACCGGGGGACAGTTCCCCTCGGAGCAGTACTTC. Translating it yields CASSLTGGQFPSEQYF.

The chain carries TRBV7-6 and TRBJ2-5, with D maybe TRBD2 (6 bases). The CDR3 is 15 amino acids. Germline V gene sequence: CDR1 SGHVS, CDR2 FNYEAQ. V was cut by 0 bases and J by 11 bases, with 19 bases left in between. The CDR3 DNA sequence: TGTGCCAGCAGCTTAGCGGGGCGGGATGACATTGAGCAGTACTTC. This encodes CASSLAGRDDIEQYF.